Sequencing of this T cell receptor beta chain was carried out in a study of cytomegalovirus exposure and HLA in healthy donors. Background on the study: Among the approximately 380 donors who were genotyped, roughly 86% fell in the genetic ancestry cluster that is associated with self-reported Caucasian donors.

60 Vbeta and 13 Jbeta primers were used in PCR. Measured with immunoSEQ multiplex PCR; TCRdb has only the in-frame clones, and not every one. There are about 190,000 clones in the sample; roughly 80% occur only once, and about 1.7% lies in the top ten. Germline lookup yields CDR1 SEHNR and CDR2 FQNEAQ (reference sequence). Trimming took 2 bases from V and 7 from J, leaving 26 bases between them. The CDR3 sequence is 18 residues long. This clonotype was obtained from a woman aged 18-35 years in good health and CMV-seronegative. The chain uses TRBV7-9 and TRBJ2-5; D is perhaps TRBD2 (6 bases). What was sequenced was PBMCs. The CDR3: CASSLSGGTTLPYSTQYF. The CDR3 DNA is TGTGCCAGCAGCTTAAGTGGGGGGACCACCCTGCCTTACTCGACCCAGTACTTC.